This T cell receptor (beta chain) emerged from a study of T cells in Graves' hyperthyroidism and ophthalmopathy (dated by TCRdb to the late 2010s). Notes on the research overall: Peripheral blood samples were taken at initial diagnosis, before any treatment was given. The paper reports TCR Vbeta CDR3 sequencing of more than 120 peripheral blood samples: 43 ophthalmopathy, about 75 hyperthyroidism and around 17 progressor patients. To identify distinguishing TCR V-J signatures, a discovery cohort of around 100 patients was used, comprising 40 to 45 with Graves' ophthalmopathy and about 59 with stable Graves' hyperthyroidism. In about 6 Graves' hyperthyroidism patients, the study also compared T-cell repertoires from thyroid tissue with T-cell repertoires from blood. After blood sampling, hyperthyroidism patients were treated with methimazole at a starting dose of 30 mg daily, and ophthalmopathy patients were treated with high-dose intravenous methylprednisolone. Whether ophthalmopathy could be predicted prospectively was tested in an independent validation cohort made up of fewer than 20 hyperthyroidism patients plus 17 patients who later progressed to ophthalmopathy. The 90 or so discovery patients were randomly split 7:3 into training and test sets. General findings and caveats noted by the study authors: No statistical method was used to fix the sample size in advance, and group allocation was not hidden from the investigators. Most expanded thyroid clonotypes (frequency above 0.001) were also detected in blood, a finding suggesting that blood repertoires may reflect thyroid immune responses. A model built on a 13 V-J signature distinguished ophthalmopathy from stable hyperthyroidism, reaching around 87% sensitivity and 81% to 83% specificity in cross-validation and 80%/75% in testing. In validation, the model predicted progression to ophthalmopathy with roughly 70% sensitivity and roughly 75% specificity, a median of 6.5 months before onset.

The CDR3, cysteine through phenylalanine, is 16 amino acids long. Only CDR3 DNA remains: 48 bases, in frame from the first base. The germline V gene encodes CDR1 DFQATT and CDR2 SNEGSKA (reference sequence). A distance of 18 bases separates the germline ends of V and J, which lose 3 bases and 1 base respectively. On this clonotype: Its cognate antigen has yet to be identified. No much larger clonotype is one base removed from it; base qualities were not supplied.

The TCR beta CDR3 regions were amplified from the RNA transcripts. The first round of RT-PCR for the TCR CDR3 was performed with the HTBI primer set and the Qiagen OneStep RT-PCR kit. A second multiplex PCR round built the libraries, followed by size selection and purification. Sequencing of the libraries was done on an Illumina HiSeq2000 using paired-end 100 bp reads. Per the original workflow: SOAPnuke was used to process the raw data, throwing out any read that contained adapters or uncalled bases, had a mean Phred below 15, or lacked an exact constant-primer or identifier match. High-quality paired reads were merged using COPE v1.2.5, and each unique nucleotide sequence was defined as a clonotype. Clonotypes were aligned to IMGT TRBV, TRBD and TRBJ reference segments using MiTCR v1.1. The analysis was restricted to V-J combinations with a frequency above 0.0001, which together covered over 99% of the repertoires. A TCS score was defined as the ratio of F50 (clonal expansion) to E x V (chaos), with BLOSUM62-based TCRdist applied between CDR3 peptides within each V-J. Welch's t-statistics and random forest reduced some 510 V-J features to roughly 13, which were used in a naive Bayes classifier (R e1071). TCRdb reanalyzed the raw reads on its own, using fastp at Q25 for trimming and MiXCR for clone calling, and kept in-frame beta chains. Each entry is one CDR3 protein sequence, shown with its most common DNA and genes. For this entry, the V and J calls and clone size follow TCRdb and not the study's own pipeline. The sample table shows approximately 710,000 distinct CDR3 sequences, and around 15% are seen once. Clones ranked in the top ten supply 15% to 17% of the sample.

Stable Graves' hyperthyroidism was defined as the absence of progression to ophthalmopathy over 18 months of follow-up. Hyperthyroidism patients were newly diagnosed, had a disease duration of under 2 months, and were aged 18 to 65 years. Exclusion was applied to patients with uncontrolled infections, other autoimmune diseases, pregnancy or lactation. Diagnoses were based on clinical symptoms, serum thyroxine and TRAb, thyroid ultrasound and orbital computed tomography. PBMCs were isolated from roughly 10 ml of fresh peripheral blood by Ficoll-Paque density gradient centrifugation. Total RNA was extracted using Trizol reagent, and RNA quality was assessed on an Agilent 2100 Bioanalyzer.

This chain is built from TRBV20-1 and TRBJ1-1, with TRBD1 as a weak D call on 6 bases. What was sequenced was blood. The receptor was derived from a man in his forties or fifties with Graves' hyperthyroidism. The nucleotide sequence reads as follows: TGCAGTGCTAGTCAGGGGACGGACCTATGGAACACTGAAGCTTTCTTT. This translates into CSASQGTDLWNTEAFF.